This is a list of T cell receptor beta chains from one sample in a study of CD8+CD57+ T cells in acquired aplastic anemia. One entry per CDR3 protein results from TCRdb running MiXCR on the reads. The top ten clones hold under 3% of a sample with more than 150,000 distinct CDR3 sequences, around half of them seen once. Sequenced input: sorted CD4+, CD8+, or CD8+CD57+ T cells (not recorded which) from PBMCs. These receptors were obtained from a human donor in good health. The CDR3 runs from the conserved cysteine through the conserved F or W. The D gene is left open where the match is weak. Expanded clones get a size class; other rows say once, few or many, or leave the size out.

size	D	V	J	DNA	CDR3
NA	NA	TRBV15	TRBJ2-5	TGTGCCACCAGCAGTGGGGTGGAGACCCAGTACTTC	CATSSGVETQYF
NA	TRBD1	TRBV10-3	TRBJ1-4	TGTGCCATCAGTTACTCGAGCAGGGGGCGGGCTAATGAAAAACTGTTTTTT	CAISYSSRGRANEKLFF
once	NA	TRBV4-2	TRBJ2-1	TGTGCCAGCAGCCAAGTCCGGGCGGGAATTTACAATGAGCAGTTCTTC	CASSQVRAGIYNEQFF
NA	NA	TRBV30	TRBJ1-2	TGTGCCTGGGCCCGCCAGGGCTGGTATGGCTACACCTTC	CAWARQGWYGYTF
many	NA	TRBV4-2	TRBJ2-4	TGTGCCAGCAGCCTAGATTCCGGGGCCAAAAACATTCAGTACTTC	CASSLDSGAKNIQYF
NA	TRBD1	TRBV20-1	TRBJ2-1	TGCAGTGCCAAAGCAGGGGGAAATTACAATGAGCAGTTCTTC	CSAKAGGNYNEQFF
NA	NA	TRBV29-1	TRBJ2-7	TGCAGCGTTTCGGGGCAGGCGGCCTACGAGCAGTACTTC	CSVSGQAAYEQYF
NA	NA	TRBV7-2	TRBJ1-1	TGTGCCAGCAGCTACATGAACACTGAAGCTTTCTTT	CASSYMNTEAFF
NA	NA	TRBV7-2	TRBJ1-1	TGTGCCAGCAGGAAGGGGTACATGAACACTGAAGCTTTCTTT	CASRKGYMNTEAFF
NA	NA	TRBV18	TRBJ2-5	TGTGCCAGCTCACCACCGCTCACTTGGGAGACCCAGTACTTC	CASSPPLTWETQYF